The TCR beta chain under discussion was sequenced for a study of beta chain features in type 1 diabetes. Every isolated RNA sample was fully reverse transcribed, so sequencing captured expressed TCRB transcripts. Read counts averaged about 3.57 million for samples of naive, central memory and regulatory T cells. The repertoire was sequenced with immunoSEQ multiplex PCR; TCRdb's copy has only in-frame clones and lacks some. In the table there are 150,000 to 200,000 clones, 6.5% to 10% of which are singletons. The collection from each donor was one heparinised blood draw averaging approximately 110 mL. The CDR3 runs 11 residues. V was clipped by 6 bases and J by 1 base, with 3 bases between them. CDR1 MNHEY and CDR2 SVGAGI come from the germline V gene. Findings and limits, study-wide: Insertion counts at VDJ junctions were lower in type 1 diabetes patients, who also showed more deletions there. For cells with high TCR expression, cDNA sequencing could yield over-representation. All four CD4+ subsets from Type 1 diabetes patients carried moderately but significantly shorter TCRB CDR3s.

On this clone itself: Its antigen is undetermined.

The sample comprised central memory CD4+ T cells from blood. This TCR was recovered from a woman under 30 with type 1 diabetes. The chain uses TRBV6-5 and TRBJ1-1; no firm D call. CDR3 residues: CASSRNTEAFF. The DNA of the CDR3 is TGTGCCAGCAGCCGGAACACTGAAGCTTTCTTT.